These T cell receptor beta chains were read from a single sample in a study of control samples from healthy donors and cancer patients. Here immunoSEQ multiplex PCR was the method, and the copy in TCRdb shows in-frame clones only, minus some. The sample consists of 150,000 or so clones, 90% to 95% of them appearing once. The specimen was blood. The receptor set was obtained from a man in his forties in good health. The CDR3 runs from the conserved cysteine through the conserved F or W. The D gene is left open where the match is weak. Rows give clone size only sometimes, using once, few, many, or a class for an expanded clone.

NA,TRBJ2-7,TRBD2,TRBV27,TGTGCCAGCAGTTTAAAGCTAGCGGCCACCTACGAGCAGTACTTC,CASSLKLAATYEQYF
NA,TRBJ1-1,NA,TRBV10-3,TGTGCCTCCCAGCCCGGGTCGGTGAACACTGAAGCTTTCTTT,CASQPGSVNTEAFF
once,TRBJ1-2,NA,TRBV10-3,TGTGCCATCAGTCCAGGGGACTATGGCTACACCTTC,CAISPGDYGYTF
NA,TRBJ2-7,NA,TRBV6-5,TGTGCCAGCAGCTACGGGGGCCACTCCTACGAGCAGTACTTC,CASSYGGHSYEQYF
once,TRBJ2-7,TRBD1,TRBV6-2/TRBV6-3,TGTGCCAGCAGTTCCCATGGGACAGGGGGTTACGAGCAGTACTTC,CASSSHGTGGYEQYF
once,TRBJ1-1,NA,TRBV18,TGTGCCAGCTCACCCAGCTACACTGAAGCTTTCTTT,CASSPSYTEAFF
NA,TRBJ2-3,TRBD1,TRBV10-3,TGTGCCATCAGAAGCCGGGACAGGAGCACAGATACGCAGTATTTT,CAIRSRDRSTDTQYF
NA,TRBJ2-5,NA,TRBV7-2,TGTGCCAGCAGCCCAGGGGGGGGTTCCCAGACCCAGTACTTC,CASSPGGGSQTQYF
NA,TRBJ2-7,NA,TRBV25-1,TGTGCCAGCAGCCAGTACCCAACAGGATTCTACGAGCAGTACTTC,CASSQYPTGFYEQYF
NA,TRBJ2-7,NA,TRBV28,TGTGCCAGCAGTTTATATGGGGGAGGAAGGTCCTACGAGCAGTACTTC,CASSLYGGGRSYEQYF
NA,TRBJ2-7,NA,TRBV28,TGTGCCAGCAGTTTAGGGGGCAGGGACGAGCAGTACTTC,CASSLGGRDEQYF
NA,TRBJ2-1,TRBD2,TRBV13,TGTGCCAGCAGCTCCTGGGGGACTAGCGGGAGAAATGAGCAGTTCTTC,CASSSWGTSGRNEQFF
NA,TRBJ2-5,TRBD2,TRBV11-1,TGTGCCAGCAGCACAAGGACTAGCGGGAGCTGGGAGACCCAGTACTTC,CASSTRTSGSWETQYF
NA,TRBJ1-5,TRBD1,TRBV19,TGTGCCACCGGGACAGGGGATTTCAATCAGCCCCAGCATTTT,CATGTGDFNQPQHF
NA,TRBJ1-1,NA,TRBV5-6,TGTGCCAGCAGCATTCCCCGGACGGTCACTGAAGCTTTCTTT,CASSIPRTVTEAFF
NA,TRBJ2-5,NA,TRBV6-5,TGTGCCAGCAGTTACTCGTTCACAGCCAACCAAGAGACCCAGTACTTC,CASSYSFTANQETQYF
once,TRBJ2-3,TRBD2,TRBV27,TGTGCCAGCAGTGTCTACGGGGGGGGGAAAGATACGCAGTATTTT,CASSVYGGGKDTQYF
NA,TRBJ1-4,NA,TRBV7-2,TGTGCCAGCGGTGTGATGGGCCCAACTAATGAAAAACTGTTTTTT,CASGVMGPTNEKLFF
NA,TRBJ2-1,NA,TRBV29-1,TGCAGCGTTGAAGATTACGGGGAACTCAATGAGCAGTTCTTC,CSVEDYGELNEQFF
NA,TRBJ1-6,NA,TRBV28,TGTGCCAGCAGTCCCCTCCGGAGGGATAATTCACCCCTCCACTTT,CASSPLRRDNSPLHF
NA,TRBJ2-5,NA,TRBV10-3,TGTGCCATCAGTGAGCACGGGGAGACCCAGTACTTC,CAISEHGETQYF
NA,TRBJ2-1,NA,TRBV18,TGTGCCAGCTCACTTGAGGACGAGCAGTTCTTC,CASSLEDEQFF
NA,TRBJ1-1,NA,TRBV10-2,TGCGCCAGCGGCCTGACAGCGGGCGGTGAAGCTTTCTTT,CASGLTAGGEAFF
NA,TRBJ2-3,NA,TRBV5-1,TGCGCCAGCAGCTTGGCCGAGGCAGCCACAGATACGCAGTATTTT,CASSLAEAATDTQYF
NA,TRBJ1-6,NA,TRBV10-2,TGCGCCAGCACCTCCCTGGGGCCCTATAATTCACCCCTCCACTTT,CASTSLGPYNSPLHF
NA,TRBJ2-5,NA,TRBV5-5,TGTGCCAGCAGCTTGCAGGTAAGGCCGGAGACCCAGTACTTC,CASSLQVRPETQYF
NA,TRBJ1-4,NA,TRBV4-1,TGCGCCAGCAGCCAAACAGGGCCTAATGAAAAACTGTTTTTT,CASSQTGPNEKLFF
NA,TRBJ1-1,NA,TRBV27,TGTGCCAGCAGTTTGAACGTGTTGTTCACTGAAGCTTTCTTT,CASSLNVLFTEAFF
NA,TRBJ1-1,TRBD1,TRBV10-2,TGCGCCAGCAGCCGTCTCCGCGACAGGGTTTTAGCAGAGAACACTGAAGCTTTCTTT,CASSRLRDRVLAENTEAFF
NA,TRBJ1-2,TRBD1,TRBV2,TGTGCCACCTCAGAGGGGGCGTTGGGCTACACCTTC,CATSEGALGYTF
NA,TRBJ1-1,NA,TRBV15,TGTGCCACCAGCAGAGGAGGCCTGGATGGAAACACTGAAGCTTTCTTT,CATSRGGLDGNTEAFF
NA,TRBJ1-1,NA,TRBV19,TGTGCCAGTAGTATTGGGTCGTCCGGGTACACTGAAGCTTTCTTT,CASSIGSSGYTEAFF
NA,TRBJ1-5,TRBD1,TRBV7-4,TGTGCCAGCAGCCCCCCCGTTATTAGGGACAGGGGGGCTCAGCCCCAGCATTTT,CASSPPVIRDRGAQPQHF
NA,TRBJ1-2,TRBD1,TRBV6-5,TGTGCCAGCACGATTAACAGGGGGGTCTATGGCTACACCTTC,CASTINRGVYGYTF